The 8 T cell receptor beta chains reported below all come from one sample, sequenced in a study of cytomegalovirus exposure and HLA in healthy donors. Primers included in the PCR were 60 Vbeta and 13 Jbeta primers. The data were produced by immunoSEQ multiplex PCR, yet TCRdb's version contains in-frame clones alone and is incomplete. The sample records 200,000 or so clones, 60% to 80% being singletons. Material: PBMCs. All receptors come from a man younger than 35 in good health and CMV-seronegative.

The V call is TRBV6-1, the J call TRBJ2-7; D unresolved. Looked up from germline, CDR1 is MNHNS and CDR2 is SASEGT. The CDR3 has 12 residues. Trimming took off 2 bases at V and 3 bases at J, with 5 bases between the two ends. CDR3 protein: CASSEQNYEQYF. CDR3 DNA: TGTGCCAGCAGTGAACAGAACTACGAGCAGTACTTC.

This chain connects TRBV27 to TRBJ2-3; TRBD1 is a possible D gene (5 bases). This CDR3 region has 14 residues. The germline V gene encodes CDR1 MNHEY and CDR2 SMNVEV (reference sequence). Trimming left V 7 bases short and J 2 bases short, with 13 bases between. CDR3 DNA: TGTGCCAGCAAGAGTACAGGATCCACAGATACGCAGTATTTT. It specifies CASKSTGSTDTQYF.

The chain is built from TRBV4-3 and TRBJ2-7; the match to TRBD1 covers 10 bases. This CDR3 spans 16 amino acids. V was pared by 0 bases and J by 5 bases, with 7 bases of the junction left unmatched. Germline CDR1 reads LGHNA; CDR2 reads YSLEER. CDR3 coding DNA: TGCGCCAGCAGCCAAGATGGGGGACAGGGGTCGCACGAGCAGTACTTC. Protein: CASSQDGGQGSHEQYF.

The V call is TRBV4-2, the J call TRBJ2-7, with 9 bases that match TRBD1. V trimming: 0 bases; J trimming: 0 bases; junction bases outside the gene matches: 6. Germline lookup yields CDR1 LGHNA and CDR2 YNFKEQ. CDR3 length: 17 amino acids. CDR3 sequence: CASSQDLGTGSSYEQYF. The CDR3, as DNA: TGTGCCAGCAGCCAAGATTTGGGGACAGGGAGCTCCTACGAGCAGTACTTC.

The gene calls are TRBV20-1 and TRBJ1-2; D is uncertain. Looked up from germline, CDR1 is DFQATT and CDR2 is SNEGSKA (reference sequence). This CDR3 contains 11 residues. V was shortened by 3 bases and J by 8 bases, with 10 bases between the two germline ends. DNA of the CDR3: TGCAGTGCTAGGCACGGGGAGGGCTACACCTTC. Its protein is CSARHGEGYTF.

This sequence joins TRBV7-8 and TRBJ2-4, with 10 bases matching TRBD2. The V gene's germline CDR1 is SGHVS and CDR2 FQNEAQ. This CDR3 spans 14 amino acids. The ends lost 5 bases at V and 7 bases at J; junction bases unmatched: 5. CDR3 residues: CASSPGTSENIQYF. The CDR3 DNA follows: TGTGCCAGCAGCCCAGGGACTAGCGAGAACATTCAGTACTTC.

The rearrangement joins TRBV9 to TRBJ2-7; TRBD1 agrees at 7 bases. This CDR3 has 13 amino acids. Trimming removed 4 bases from V and 2 bases from J; junction bases left unmatched: 3. Germline V CDR1 and CDR2: SGDLS, YYNGEE. CDR3 loop: CASSTQGAYEQYF. CDR3 in DNA: TGTGCCAGCAGCACTCAGGGGGCCTACGAGCAGTACTTC.

Concerning this clone itself: An end of the junction does not agree with germline; a read error may underlie this. The V gene is TRBV6-1, the J gene TRBJ2-5, with a tentative D call TRBD1 (6 bases). Germline lookup yields CDR1 MNHNS and CDR2 SASEGT. The CDR3 is 14 amino acids. The CDR3 sequence: CASSEGQNQETQYF. CDR3 nucleotides: TGTGCCAGCAGCGAAGGACAGAACCAAGAGACCCAGTACTTC.